These 20 T cell receptor beta chains originate from one sample sequenced in a study of T cell responses to AZD1222 COVID-19 vaccine (dated by TCRdb to the early 2020s). Receptor amplification or capture employed the immunoSEQ multiplex PCR assay. This immuneACCESS table, as held by TCRdb, lists in-frame sequences with V and J called but not all clones. Of the missing ones, under half trace to an unresolved V gene in checked studies; the others have no known cause. The sample table records more than 65,000 clones; around 80% of these occur just once. In total, the top ten clones hold roughly 21% of the sample. The time point label, as the study defines it: baseline before first vaccination. Sample: peripheral blood, taken on day 0 of AZD1222 vaccination. Receptors originate from an adult in good health.

This chain links TRBV9 with TRBJ1-1, with 7 bases identical to TRBD1. In germline, CDR1 is SGDLS, CDR2 YYNGEE. The CDR3 length is 15 residues. Trimming at V came to 4 bases and at J to 5 bases, leaving 11 bases not matched to a gene. This CDR3 is CASSPGQVRGTEAFF. CDR3 coding DNA: TGTGCCAGCAGCCCTGGACAGGTTCGGGGGACTGAAGCTTTCTTT.

A few counts support this clone. The chain combines TRBV12-3 or TRBV12-4 with TRBJ1-4; D not resolved. The CDR3 totals 12 residues. V was trimmed by 2 bases and J by 12 bases, leaving 10 bases between them. The DNA for the CDR3 is TGTGCCAGCAGTTTAAAGGGAATAGAACTGTTTTTT. Its translation is CASSLKGIELFF.

The chain has TRBV28 and TRBJ1-5; D gene uncertain. CDR1 is MDHEN and CDR2 is SYDVKM in the germline V gene. This CDR3 is 14 amino acids long. V lost 2 bases and J lost 0, with 5 bases in between. CDR3 nucleotides: TGTGCCAGCAGTTTAGGGAATAGCAATCAGCCCCAGCATTTT. It encodes CASSLGNSNQPQHF.

The rearrangement uses TRBV7-2 and TRBJ1-1; the D gene is possibly TRBD1 (6 bases). The V end was cut by 1 base, the J end by 8 bases, with 11 bases between. Germline CDR1 and CDR2: SGHTA and FQGNSA. The CDR3 sequence is 13 residues long. This CDR3 reads CASSLGQGREAFF. The CDR3 DNA is TGTGCCAGCAGCTTAGGTCAGGGGCGGGAAGCTTTCTTT. The entire variable domain, with the rest obtained from reference TRBV7-2 and TRBJ1-1, is as follows: GAGVSQSPSNKVTEKGKDVELRCDPISGHTALYWYRQSLGQGLEFLIYFQGNSAPDKSGLPSDRFSAERTGGSVSTLTIQRTQQEDSAVYLCASSLGQGREAFFGQGTRLTVV.

The chain carries TRBV29-1 and TRBJ2-2; maybe TRBD2 (7 bases). Germline CDR1 and CDR2: SQVTM and ANQGSEA. CDR3 length: 16 amino acids. V was shortened by 7 bases and J by 0 bases, with 18 bases between the two germline ends. CDR3 in amino acids: CSARRGGASNTGELFF. DNA of the CDR3: TGCAGCGCCCGGAGGGGGGGGGCTTCGAACACCGGGGAGCTGTTTTTT.

The chain has TRBV7-2 and TRBJ1-6, with a tentative D call TRBD1 (6 bases). V was clipped by 1 base and J by 8 bases, with 15 bases between them. The CDR3 runs 16 residues. Germline assignment: CDR1 SGHTA and CDR2 FQGNSA. DNA for the CDR3: TGTGCCAGCAGCTTAGGGGCCGGGGGCAGGGATTCACCCCTCCACTTT. Its translation: CASSLGAGGRDSPLHF.

This clone was detected only a few times. This chain uses TRBV6-5 with TRBJ1-5; D might be TRBD1 (5 bases). The ends were cut back, 9 bases at V and 7 bases at J, with 19 bases in the middle. The CDR3 spans 14 residues. Germline CDR1 and CDR2: MNHEY and SVGAGI. The CDR3 spells CASLASGAGQPQHF. For the CDR3, the DNA is TGTGCCAGTCTAGCTTCCGGGGCTGGACAGCCCCAGCATTTT.

The V gene is TRBV9, the J gene TRBJ2-1; no firm D call. CDR3 length: 14 residues. The V and J ends lost 3 bases and 8 bases respectively, with 15 bases between them. Germline CDR1 is SGDLS and CDR2 is YYNGEE. The CDR3 coding sequence is TGTGCCAGCAGCGAATTGAGTAGAGGCGATGAGCAGTTCTTC. Translation gives CASSELSRGDEQFF. Full variable domain (missing parts from reference TRBV9 and TRBJ2-1): DSGVTQTPKHLITATGQRVTLRCSPRSGDLSVYWYQQSLDQGLQFLIQYYNGEERAKGNILERFSAQQFPDLHSELNLSSLELGDSALYFCASSELSRGDEQFFGPGTRLTVL.

This clone appeared a single time. The chain joins TRBV19 to TRBJ1-5, with 7 positions matching TRBD1. The CDR3 is 15 residues long. With 8 bases clipped from V and 4 bases from J, the junction kept 11 bases outside the gene matches. CDR1 is LNHDA, CDR2 SQIVND, per germline (reference sequence). For the CDR3, the DNA is TGTGCCAGTCGGGACAGCGGGGGTAGGAATCAGCCCCAGCATTTT. This codes for CASRDSGGRNQPQHF.

About this clone itself: An end of the junction does not agree with germline; a read error may underlie this. The rearrangement links TRBV14 to TRBJ2-7, with a possible D match to TRBD1 (6 bases). CDR3 size: 13 residues. CDR1 is SGHDN and CDR2 is FVKESK in the germline V gene. CDR3 in DNA: TGTGCCAGCAGCCAAACGGACAGTCTCCGTAAGGATTTC. Encoded protein: CASSQTDSLRKDF.

V usage is TRBV6-5 and J usage is TRBJ2-1; 9 bases match TRBD1. The V gene's germline CDR1 is MNHEY and CDR2 SVGAGI. V trimming: 10 bases; J trimming: 4 bases; junction bases outside the gene matches: 8. The CDR3 spans 14 residues. The CDR3 region is CATRRTGDYNEQFF. In nucleotides, the CDR3 is TGTGCCACCCGGCGGACAGGGGATTACAATGAGCAGTTCTTC.

The chain links TRBV19 to TRBJ2-1, with TRBD2 matching over 10 bases. The CDR3 has 18 amino acids. Per the germline V gene, CDR1 is LNHDA and CDR2 is SQIVND (reference sequence). V shed 4 bases, J shed 0 bases, and the junction held 9 bases outside the gene matches. The CDR3, as DNA: TGTGCCAGTAGTACACGAGCGGGAGGGAAAACCTCCTACAATGAGCAGTTCTTC. Residues: CASSTRAGGKTSYNEQFF.

V gene TRBV5-1 combines with J gene TRBJ2-2; no firm D call. V dropped 0 bases and J dropped 6 bases, with 12 bases sitting between them. The germline gives CDR1 SGHRS, CDR2 YFSETQ. The CDR3 has 15 residues. This CDR3 reads CASSLEGLRPGELFF. CDR3 coding DNA: TGCGCCAGCAGCTTGGAGGGATTGAGACCCGGGGAGCTGTTTTTT.

This clone is medium-sized within its sample. The chain is built from TRBV9 and TRBJ2-7; TRBD2 aligns across 7 bases. This CDR3 comprises 19 residues. V was clipped by 3 bases and J by 4 bases; unmatched bases: 22. In germline, CDR1 is SGDLS, CDR2 YYNGEE. The CDR3 bases are TGTGCCAGCAGCGCAAGTCGGGGGGACCTAGTGACCAAGGAGTACGAGCAGTACTTC. Translated, it gives CASSASRGDLVTKEYEQYF.

The rearrangement joins TRBV28 to TRBJ1-1, with D unclear. CDR1 is MDHEN, CDR2 SYDVKM, per germline. Trimming removed 1 base from V and 4 bases from J, with 13 bases in between. The CDR3 covers 15 residues. The CDR3 DNA sequence: TGTGCCAGCAGTTTATTCGGGGTCTCGGCCACTGAAGCTTTCTTT. Residues: CASSLFGVSATEAFF.

V is TRBV14 and J is TRBJ1-5, with a tentative D call TRBD1 (5 bases). The germline V and J ends were trimmed by 1 base and 9 bases, with 7 bases remaining between them. The germline V gene encodes CDR1 SGHDN and CDR2 FVKESK. The CDR3 has 12 residues. The chain's CDR3 is CASSQAGGPQHF. The CDR3 region has the DNA TGTGCCAGCAGCCAAGCCGGGGGGCCCCAGCATTTT. Full variable domain (remainder filled in from reference TRBV14 and TRBJ1-5): EAGVTQFPSHSVIEKGQTVTLRCDPISGHDNLYWYRRVMGKEIKFLLHFVKESKQDESGMPNNRFLAERTGGTYSTLKVQPAELEDSGVYFCASSQAGGPQHFGDGTRLSIL.

This clone was observed once. This chain connects TRBV7-9 to TRBJ2-1; 7 nucleotides line up with TRBD2. J lost 9 bases, V lost 8 bases, and 7 bases had no gene match. The CDR3 sequence is 12 residues long. Germline CDR1 reads SEHNR; CDR2 reads FQNEAQ (reference sequence). CDR3 sequence reads: CASLSPSGEQFF. In DNA form, the CDR3 reads TGTGCCAGCCTATCTCCTAGCGGTGAGCAGTTCTTC.

This rearrangement joins TRBV7-2 to TRBJ1-2; 9 bases line up with TRBD1. This CDR3 comprises 15 residues. V gave up 3 bases and J gave up 4 bases; unmatched junction bases: 6. Germline V gene lookup returns CDR1 SGHTA and CDR2 FQGNSA. CDR3 DNA: TGTGCCAGCAGCTTCCACAGGGGGCGTACCTATGGCTACACCTTC. It yields the protein CASSFHRGRTYGYTF.

The V call is TRBV15, the J call TRBJ2-1; maybe TRBD2 (5 bases). V gave up 4 bases and J gave up 9 bases, with 16 bases separating them. CDR3 length equals 14 residues. CDR1 LNHNV and CDR2 YYDKDF come from the germline V gene (reference sequence). This CDR3 reads CATSTTRATREQFF. The CDR3 region has the DNA TGTGCCACCAGCACCACTAGGGCCACGCGTGAGCAGTTCTTC.

The chain joins TRBV4-3 to TRBJ1-6, with TRBD1 identical over 8 bases. There are 14 residues in the CDR3. J lost 9 bases, V lost 4 bases, and 5 bases had no gene match. The germline V gene encodes CDR1 LGHNA and CDR2 YSLEER. The CDR3 DNA reads TGCGCCAGCAGCCGCGGACAGGGCGGTTCACCCCTCCACTTT. This encodes CASSRGQGGSPLHF.